This TCR beta chain was recorded in a study of cytomegalovirus exposure and HLA in healthy donors. In the study overall: Unique TCRs numbering around 80 million, obtained from HLA-typed donors, made up an early data release.

The PCR employed 60 Vbeta primers together with 13 Jbeta primers. The table came from immunoSEQ multiplex PCR; TCRdb's copy has only in-frame clones and leaves some out. This sample carries 150,000 to 200,000 clones, around four fifths of them seen once, and the ten largest clones take about 1.7%. The CDR3 is 15 residues long. Germline V lookup: CDR1 MGHRA, CDR2 YSYEKL. J gave up 0 bases and V 1 base, and 1 base lay outside the gene matches. Findings of the study overall: Reports showed the classifier diagnosing cytomegalovirus status with high specificity and sensitivity. It was reported that TCR beta sequences correctly inferred the HLA-A and HLA-B alleles for most subjects.

As regards this clone: What it recognizes is unknown.

The chain couples TRBV4-1 to TRBJ1-1; 8 nucleotides agree with TRBD1. The receptor's source is a man aged 35 to 55 in good health and CMV-seropositive. The specimen sequenced was PBMCs. CDR3 nucleotides: TGCGCCAGCAGCCAAGGGGACAGGATGAACACTGAAGCTTTCTTT. It is translated as CASSQGDRMNTEAFF.